Below are 23 T cell receptor beta chains sequenced from a single sample in a study of CD8 T cells in Susac syndrome (dated by TCRdb to 2018 to 2020). The library was prepared using the immunoSEQ multiplex PCR assay. RNA was extracted with the RNeasy kit and roughly 0.45 to 1 ug was reverse transcribed using random hexamers. TCRdb trimmed the raw reads at Q25, called clones with MiXCR and kept productive beta chains. Each CDR3 protein gets just one entry, which takes the most common genes and DNA from the rows behind it. The sample table records tens of thousands of distinct CDR3 sequences; about 92% of these occur just once. Roughly 0.15% of the sample goes to the ten largest clones. Sequencing input: CD4+ T cells from PBMCs. These receptors were taken from a human donor with Susac syndrome.

V is TRBV28 and J is TRBJ1-5; 7 nucleotides align to TRBD1. The CDR3 runs 13 residues. In germline, CDR1 is MDHEN, CDR2 SYDVKM. The ends lost 4 bases at V and 6 bases at J; junction bases unmatched: 3. As DNA, the CDR3 is TGTGCCAGCAGTTGGACAGGCCGTCAGCCCCAGCATTTT. Amino acid sequence: CASSWTGRQPQHF.

The chain employs TRBV29-1 and TRBJ2-7, with no clear D. Trimming cost V 7 bases and J 3 bases, with 16 bases left between them. Germline V gives CDR1 SQVTM, CDR2 ANQGSEA. The length of the CDR3 is 13 residues. The CDR3 DNA follows: TGCAGCGCCCGCCCCGCCGTGGGCTACGAGCAGTACTTC. The encoded protein is CSARPAVGYEQYF.

Here the CDR3 DNA reads TGCAGTGCTCCCCCCACCTCCTACGAGCAGTACTTC. Amino acids: CSAPPTSYEQYF. The chain links TRBV20-1 to TRBJ2-7, with D unclear. The CDR3 extends over 12 amino acids. Trimming removed 5 bases at V and 0 bases at J, with 8 bases between. Per germline, CDR1 DFQATT and CDR2 SNEGSKA (reference sequence).

The chain combines TRBV6-6 with TRBJ2-7; D may correspond to TRBD1 or TRBD2 (5 bases each). V lost 8 bases and J lost 4, with 9 bases in between. Germline V gene lookup returns CDR1 MNHNY and CDR2 SVGAGI (reference sequence). This CDR3 comprises 11 residues. DNA for the CDR3: TGTGCCAGCGGGGGAAGGTACGAGCAGTACTTC. Translation gives CASGGRYEQYF.

This clonotype was recorded only once. This rearrangement joins TRBV4-2 to TRBJ2-2; 12 bases match TRBD2. The CDR3 covers 15 residues. Trimming cost V 6 bases and J 7 bases; bases outside gene matches: 6. The germline V gene has CDR1 LGHNA and CDR2 YNFKEQ. In nucleotides, the CDR3 is TGTGCCAGCAGGGCTAGCGGGGGGGAGTTCGGGGAGCTGTTTTTT. This translates into CASRASGGEFGELFF.

This rearrangement joins TRBV6-5 to TRBJ1-2; D is ambiguous. The CDR3 runs 14 residues. Trimming removed 6 bases at V and 4 bases at J, with 15 bases between. The germline V gene has CDR1 MNHEY and CDR2 SVGAGI. CDR3 DNA sequence: TGTGCCAGCAGCCGAGGTGGGATCGCCTATGGCTACACCTTC. Protein product: CASSRGGIAYGYTF.

The V and J genes are TRBV23-1 and TRBJ2-7; D possibly matches TRBD1 or TRBD2 (6 bases each). TRBV23-1 has ORF status, its function being uncertain. Trimming took off 7 bases at V and 3 bases at J, with 22 bases between the two ends. The CDR3 sequence is 16 residues long. CDR3 nucleotide sequence: TGCGCCAGCATTCCCTTCGGGGGCGGGCCTATCTACGAGCAGTACTTC. Protein: CASIPFGGGPIYEQYF.

The genes are TRBV28 and TRBJ2-1, with a tentative D call TRBD1 (5 bases). Trimming pared 6 bases from V and 4 bases from J, leaving 22 bases between. The CDR3 has 17 residues. CDR1 and CDR2 (germline): MDHEN, SYDVKM. The CDR3 coding sequence is TGTGCCAGCAGGACACCTGGGGCAGTAGGACCGTACAATGAGCAGTTCTTC. It is translated as CASRTPGAVGPYNEQFF.

The V gene is TRBV10-3, the J gene TRBJ1-5; TRBD1 is a possible D gene (6 bases). Germline V gives CDR1 ENHRY, CDR2 SYGVKD. With 4 bases removed from V and 11 bases from J, the gap between germline ends came to 15 bases. There are 13 residues in the CDR3. CDR3 nucleotide sequence: TGTGCCATCAGTGGGGCAGGGGCCACATCCCAGCATTTT. Its protein is CAISGAGATSQHF.

V and J are TRBV20-1 and TRBJ1-5, with 7 nucleotides matching TRBD1. This CDR3 comprises 13 residues. Trimming took 6 bases from V and 2 from J; bases not matched to a gene: 4. Per the germline V gene, CDR1 is DFQATT and CDR2 is SNEGSKA (reference sequence). The CDR3 DNA is TGCAGTGCAACAGGGGATGGCAATCAGCCCCAGCATTTT. Translating it yields CSATGDGNQPQHF.

The rearrangement uses TRBV4-3 and TRBJ2-3, with D possibly being TRBD2 (7 bases). The germline V gene has CDR1 LGHNA and CDR2 YSLEER. The CDR3 covers 15 residues. V was trimmed by 0 bases and J by 4 bases, leaving 11 bases between them. The CDR3 protein is CASSQDWGGPDTQYF. The CDR3 DNA is TGCGCCAGCAGCCAAGATTGGGGGGGGCCAGATACGCAGTATTTT.

This chain connects TRBV7-9 to TRBJ1-6, with unresolved D. V was shortened by 5 bases and J by 0 bases, with 14 bases between the two germline ends. CDR3 length: 17 amino acids. Per the germline V gene, CDR1 is SEHNR and CDR2 is FQNEAQ (reference sequence). The CDR3: CASSKQGGYSYNSPLHF. CDR3 DNA: TGTGCCAGCAGCAAACAAGGCGGTTACTCCTATAATTCACCCCTCCACTTT.

The chain joins TRBV5-4 to TRBJ2-2; no definite D call. Germline-derived CDR1 and CDR2 are SGHNT and YYREEE (reference sequence). Trimming pared 3 bases from V and 4 bases from J, leaving 10 bases between. CDR3 size: 14 residues. The CDR3 sequence: CASSSSGSTGELFF. CDR3 DNA sequence: TGTGCCAGCAGCTCTTCTGGAAGCACCGGGGAGCTGTTTTTT.

The chain uses TRBV29-1 and TRBJ1-2, with TRBD1 as a possible D gene (5 bases). CDR1 and CDR2 (germline): SQVTM, ANQGSEA. Deletions cut 1 base from V and 4 bases from J, with 10 bases between. The CDR3 contains 13 residues. This chain's CDR3 is CSVEGRGGYGYTF. DNA of the CDR3: TGCAGCGTTGAAGGGAGGGGCGGCTATGGCTACACCTTC.

The chain joins TRBV7-8 to TRBJ2-1, with D unclear. The CDR3 runs 11 residues. Trimming took off 7 bases at V and 4 bases at J, with 5 bases between the two ends. In germline, CDR1 is SGHVS, CDR2 FQNEAQ. The CDR3 DNA is TGTGCCAGCACCCAATACAATGAGCAGTTCTTC. Its translation: CASTQYNEQFF.

The V gene is TRBV2, the J gene TRBJ2-6; 8 bases align to TRBD1. The V gene's germline CDR1 is SNHLY and CDR2 FYNNEI. Losses at the gene ends were 7 bases for V and 0 bases for J; bases not matched to a gene: 5. The CDR3 contains 16 residues. The CDR3 nucleotides read TGTGCCAGCACCTGGACAGGGAACTCTGGGGCCAACGTCCTGACTTTC. This encodes CASTWTGNSGANVLTF.

This clonotype appeared once. The CDR3 is CSAREGNYGYTF. The CDR3 DNA sequence: TGCAGTGCTAGAGAGGGGAACTATGGCTACACCTTC. The gene calls are TRBV20-1 and TRBJ1-2; D ambiguous. Germline lookup yields CDR1 DFQATT and CDR2 SNEGSKA (reference sequence). Trimming stripped 0 bases from V and 2 bases from J, with 4 bases between. This CDR3 spans 12 amino acids.

The genes are TRBV28 and TRBJ1-2; 10 bases match TRBD1. The J segment lost 4 bases and the V segment lost 7 bases, leaving 9 bases of the junction unmatched. In germline, CDR1 is MDHEN, CDR2 SYDVKM. The length of the CDR3 is 15 residues. CDR3 region: CASTAGTGVGYGYTF. The CDR3 nucleotides read TGTGCCAGCACCGCTGGGACAGGGGTAGGCTATGGCTACACCTTC.

This sequence joins TRBV12-3 or TRBV12-4 and TRBJ2-6; TRBD1 agrees at 8 bases. There are 17 residues in the CDR3. After removal of 7 bases from V and 1 base from J, the junction contained 9 bases not matched to a gene. The CDR3 DNA reads TGTGCCAGCACCCTCGACAGGGGCGGGTCTGGGGCCAACGTCCTGACTTTC. Protein: CASTLDRGGSGANVLTF.

CDR3 coding DNA: TGTGCCAGCACCCGACTGGACTATGGCTACACCTTC. As protein: CASTRLDYGYTF. This chain connects TRBV6-2 or TRBV6-3 to TRBJ1-2, with D uncertain. There are 12 residues in the CDR3. Germline lookup yields CDR1 MNHEY and CDR2 SVGEGT. Trimming removed 7 bases from V and 3 bases from J, with 9 bases in between.

The V and J genes are TRBV7-8 and TRBJ1-5; D perhaps matches TRBD1 (6 bases). The CDR3 spans 16 residues. The V gene lost 2 bases and the J gene lost 4 bases, with 15 bases spanning the gap. Germline-derived CDR1 and CDR2 are SGHVS and FQNEAQ. CDR3: CASSLLGGVWNQPQHF. The DNA for the CDR3 is TGTGCCAGCAGCTTACTAGGGGGGGTGTGGAATCAGCCCCAGCATTTT.

The chain carries TRBV6-2 or TRBV6-3 and TRBJ2-1, with D possibly matching TRBD2 (5 bases). Per the germline V gene, CDR1 is MNHEY and CDR2 is SVGEGT. The CDR3 extends over 10 amino acids. V was trimmed by 9 bases and J by 7 bases, leaving 7 bases between them. CDR3 protein: CASGLNEQFF. CDR3 DNA: TGTGCCAGTGGACTGAATGAGCAGTTCTTC.

The chain links TRBV5-1 to TRBJ2-3; no firm D call. V dropped 4 bases and J dropped 4 bases, with 13 bases sitting between them. The CDR3 is 14 amino acids. Germline-derived CDR1 and CDR2 are SGHRS and YFSETQ. The CDR3 is CASSMVPSADTQYF. The CDR3 DNA follows: TGCGCCAGCAGCATGGTCCCGTCCGCAGATACGCAGTATTTT.